The clone carrying this T cell receptor beta chain was seen many times. This record comes from a study of regulatory T cells in long-lasting Graves disease. The CDR3 extends over 10 amino acids. V was pared by 8 bases and J by 6 bases, with 5 bases between. Germline-derived CDR1 and CDR2 are SNHLY and FYNNEI. Time point given: newly diagnosed GD, antithyroid drugs for less than 3 months. The TCR library was made from RNA extracted from PBMCs. Construction of TCR beta libraries relied on iRepertoire HTBI primers and on Arm-PCR targeting CDR3 regions. Using its own MiXCR run on the multiplex PCR reads, TCRdb lists one record per CDR3 protein. The repertoire holds roughly 500,000 distinct CDR3 sequences, with less than 15% as singletons. These data also formed part of another study, on T cells in Graves' hyperthyroidism and ophthalmopathy. That study adds: Diagnostic assessment was based on clinical symptoms, serum thyroxine and TRAb, thyroid ultrasound and orbital computed tomography.

The sequence was collected from a man in his thirties or forties with Graves disease. The specimen comprised peripheral blood mononuclear cells (PBMCs), sampled at new diagnosis, from a patient treated with antithyroid drugs. The J gene is TRBJ2-1, the V gene TRBV2, with D uncertain. CDR3: CASGFNEQFF. As DNA, the CDR3 is TGTGCCAGCGGTTTCAATGAGCAGTTCTTC.